These 18 T cell receptor beta chains were all obtained from the same sample, sequenced in a study of blood T cell repertoires in COVID-19. The method was immunoSEQ multiplex PCR; TCRdb's version includes in-frame clones alone and lacks a portion of them. The sample lists 100,000 or so clones, 90% to 95% occurring once. Sample: peripheral blood. The receptors were gathered from a human donor with active COVID-19. The donor label of this sample is uncertain.

In its sample, this clone was seen once. The genes are TRBV5-1 and TRBJ2-6, with 9 bases matching TRBD1. Trimming cost V 4 bases and J 0 bases; bases outside gene matches: 5. This CDR3 has 17 residues. The germline V gene has CDR1 SGHRS and CDR2 YFSETQ. CDR3 bases: TGCGCCAGCAGCCAGGGACAGGGTCCCTCTGGGGCCAACGTCCTGACTTTC. Its translation: CASSQGQGPSGANVLTF. Together with reference TRBV5-1 and TRBJ2-6, the CDR3 gives the full variable domain: KAGVTQTPRYLIKTRGQQVTLSCSPISGHRSVSWYQQTPGQGLQFLFEYFSETQRNKGNFPGRFSGRQFSNSRSEMNVSTLELGDSALYLCASSQGQGPSGANVLTFGAGSRLTVL.

The genes are TRBV27 and TRBJ2-3; tentatively, D is TRBD2 (5 bases). The length of the CDR3 is 13 residues. The V end lost 5 bases, the J end lost 4 bases, and 10 bases lay between the germline ends. Germline loops: CDR1 MNHEY, CDR2 SMNVEV (reference sequence). DNA of the CDR3: TGTGCCAGCAGTAGCCTAGCCCCAGATACGCAGTATTTT. Its translation is CASSSLAPDTQYF.

J is TRBJ2-3 and V is TRBV21-1; the table's TRBD2 call for D was not verified on the DNA. TRBV21-1 corresponds to a pseudogene. The CDR3 is 16 amino acids. As DNA, the CDR3 is TGTGCCAGCAGCAAACCCCCAAGCGGCGGCGCAGATACGCAGTATTTT. Translated: CASSKPPSGGADTQYF.

This rearrangement joins TRBV14 to TRBJ2-1; 8 bases are a match to TRBD1. Germline trimming cut 5 bases from V and 10 bases from J; bases unmatched to any gene: 7. The CDR3 spans 13 residues. CDR1 and CDR2 (germline): SGHDN, FVKESK. CDR3 protein: CASSKPSGGEQFF. CDR3 sequence (DNA): TGTGCCAGCAGCAAGCCCTCAGGGGGCGAGCAGTTCTTC.

J is TRBJ2-7 and V is TRBV28, with 7 bases aligning to TRBD1. Germline-derived CDR1 and CDR2 are MDHEN and SYDVKM. There are 12 residues in the CDR3. V trimming: 6 bases; J trimming: 4 bases; junction bases outside the gene matches: 3. CDR3 sequence: CASRTTGYEQYF. The CDR3 nucleotides are TGTGCCAGCAGAACGACAGGGTACGAGCAGTACTTC.

V usage is TRBV14 and J usage is TRBJ2-3; no firm D call. The CDR3 spans 15 residues. Trimming took 0 bases from V and 5 from J, leaving 12 bases between them. Germline V gene lookup returns CDR1 SGHDN and CDR2 FVKESK. CDR3 sequence reads: CASSQDQGPGDTQYF. DNA of the CDR3: TGTGCCAGCAGCCAAGATCAAGGCCCGGGAGATACGCAGTATTTT.

V gene TRBV5-5 combines with J gene TRBJ2-7; a weak D match, TRBD1 (6 bases). Per the germline V gene, CDR1 is SGHKS and CDR2 is YYEKEE (reference sequence). With 3 bases removed from V and 4 bases from J, the gap between germline ends came to 14 bases. The CDR3 is 14 amino acids. The CDR3 protein is CASSYRDTSYEQYF. The DNA of the CDR3 is TGTGCCAGCAGCTACCGGGACACCTCTTACGAGCAGTACTTC.

The V gene is TRBV2, the J gene TRBJ1-5, with 8 bases that match TRBD1. V lost 8 bases, J lost 6 bases, and 6 bases stayed unmatched. Germline CDR1 is SNHLY and CDR2 is FYNNEI. There are 13 residues in the CDR3. The DNA for the CDR3 is TGTGCCAGCCTCGATGACAGGGGTCAGCCCCAGCATTTT. Amino acid sequence: CASLDDRGQPQHF.

The chain recombines TRBV3-1 (or the pseudogene TRBV3-2) with TRBJ2-5; the D is unclear. Deletions cut 2 bases from V and 5 bases from J, with 12 bases between. CDR3 length: 14 amino acids. In germline, CDR1 is LGHDT, CDR2 YNNKEL (reference sequence). In DNA form, the CDR3 reads TGTGCCAGCAGCCAACAGGTACTTTTCGAGACCCAGTACTTC. Amino acids: CASSQQVLFETQYF.

The V call is TRBV4-2, the J call TRBJ2-3, with D possibly TRBD2 on 6 matching bases. This CDR3 is 16 amino acids long. Looked up from germline, CDR1 is LGHNA and CDR2 is YNFKEQ. V was pared by 2 bases and J by 2 bases, with 14 bases between. CDR3 region: CASSQLRGTPTDTQYF. The CDR3 region has the DNA TGTGCCAGCAGCCAACTGCGGGGCACTCCCACAGATACGCAGTATTTT.

The chain has TRBV3-1 (or the pseudogene TRBV3-2) and TRBJ1-1, with TRBD1 matching over 9 bases. The junction had 7 bases not matched to a gene; V was cut back by 6 bases and J by 5 bases. CDR1 is LGHDT and CDR2 is YNNKEL in the germline V gene (reference sequence). The CDR3 runs 14 residues. The CDR3 protein is CASRPGQGLTEAFF. CDR3 bases: TGTGCCAGCAGACCCGGACAGGGGTTAACTGAAGCTTTCTTT.

V usage is TRBV28 and J usage is TRBJ2-1; 9 positions agree with TRBD2. This CDR3 contains 16 residues. The V gene's germline CDR1 is MDHEN and CDR2 SYDVKM. J was trimmed by 9 bases and V by 4 bases; bases with no gene match: 13. CDR3 protein: CASSSPGLASLAEQFF. The CDR3 bases are TGTGCCAGCAGTTCACCGGGACTAGCATCCCTCGCTGAGCAGTTCTTC.

The rearrangement joins TRBV2 to TRBJ1-4; D may be TRBD1 (5 bases). The V gene lost 1 base and the J gene lost 7 bases, with 16 bases spanning the gap. The germline CDR1 and CDR2 sequences are SNHLY and FYNNEI. The CDR3 is 16 amino acids. In DNA, the CDR3 is TGTGCCAGCAGTGAAGACGGCGGTCAGGGCGTTGAAAAACTGTTTTTT. It translates to CASSEDGGQGVEKLFF.

V usage is TRBV11-3 and J usage is TRBJ1-1; a possible D gene is TRBD1 (6 bases). The germline V and J ends were trimmed by 1 base and 1 base, with 7 bases remaining between them. Germline values: CDR1 SGHNT, CDR2 YENEEA. The CDR3 has 14 amino acids. The CDR3 reads CASSLVDRNTEAFF. The CDR3 region has the DNA TGTGCCAGCAGCTTAGTGGACAGGAACACTGAAGCTTTCTTT.

This chain links TRBV18 with TRBJ2-1; D is undetermined. V lost 3 bases and J lost 6, with 9 bases in between. Germline V CDR1 and CDR2: KGHSH, LQKENI. This CDR3 is 13 amino acids long. The DNA of the CDR3 is TGTGCCAGCTCACCTGTGGCCCTCAATGAGCAGTTCTTC. This encodes CASSPVALNEQFF.

This sequence joins TRBV3-1 (or the pseudogene TRBV3-2) and TRBJ2-5; TRBD1 matches 8 bases. Trimming took 4 bases from V and 4 from J; bases not matched to a gene: 11. The germline CDR1 and CDR2 sequences are LGHDT and YNNKEL (reference sequence). This CDR3 has 16 amino acids. The CDR3 loop reads CASSLTTGARGETQYF. The DNA of the CDR3 is TGTGCCAGCAGCCTTACGACAGGGGCCCGTGGAGAGACCCAGTACTTC.

This chain connects TRBV9 to TRBJ2-3, with 7 bases fitting TRBD2. Trimming took 9 bases from V and 0 from J; bases not matched to a gene: 4. The CDR3 is made up of 13 amino acids. CDR1 and CDR2 from the germline V gene are SGDLS and YYNGEE. The CDR3 sequence: CATSSGSTDTQYF. CDR3 coding DNA: TGTGCCACGTCTAGCGGCAGCACAGATACGCAGTATTTT.

The chain recombines TRBV4-2 with TRBJ2-1; 7 positions agree with TRBD1. The germline V gene encodes CDR1 LGHNA and CDR2 YNFKEQ. CDR3 length: 14 residues. J gave up 6 bases and V 2 bases, and 4 bases lay outside the gene matches. CDR3 in amino acids: CASSQTDRANEQFF. CDR3 DNA sequence: TGTGCCAGCAGCCAAACAGACAGGGCCAATGAGCAGTTCTTC.